This entry lists 26 T cell receptor beta chains sequenced from one sample in a study of control samples from healthy donors and cancer patients. The repertoire was sequenced with immunoSEQ multiplex PCR; TCRdb's copy has only in-frame clones and lacks some. The sample lists roughly 47,000 clones, about 89% occurring once. Material for sequencing was PBMCs. Receptors were obtained from a woman aged 55 to 70 with lung cancer.

V and J are TRBV15 and TRBJ2-6; 10 positions agree with TRBD2. From germline, CDR1 is LNHNV and CDR2 YYDKDF (reference sequence). Trimming removed 0 bases from V and 2 bases from J; junction bases left unmatched: 4. This CDR3 region has 18 residues. CDR3 nucleotides: TGTGCCACCAGCAGAGATCTAGCGGGAGTAACTGGGGCCAACGTCCTGACTTTC. This translates into CATSRDLAGVTGANVLTF.

The CDR3: CASSGRQGGSTDTQYF. The CDR3, as DNA: TGTGCCAGCAGTGGTCGACAGGGGGGGAGCACAGATACGCAGTATTTT. The V call is TRBV2, the J call TRBJ2-3; 9 bases line up with TRBD1. With 4 bases clipped from V and 0 bases from J, the junction kept 5 bases outside the gene matches. This CDR3 spans 16 amino acids. Germline-derived CDR1 and CDR2 are SNHLY and FYNNEI.

A word on this clone: No conserved phenylalanine or tryptophan ends this CDR3, so it is likely a read error. The DNA is omitted, as the CDR3 cannot be located on it reliably, and the CDR3 follows TCRdb's listing. The rearrangement links TRBV4-2 to TRBJ1-1. Looked up from germline, CDR1 is LGHNA and CDR2 is YNFKEQ. The CDR3 has 10 amino acids, counting both end residues. Here the CDR3 reads CASSYQGLSH.

In this sample, this clone turned up a few times. The chain links TRBV4-2 to TRBJ2-7, with unresolved D. Germline lookup yields CDR1 LGHNA and CDR2 YNFKEQ. V was clipped by 4 bases and J by 0 bases, with 10 bases between them. The CDR3 length is 14 residues. The CDR3 reads CASSPDLLSYEQYF. In DNA form, the CDR3 reads TGTGCCAGCAGCCCTGACTTACTCTCCTACGAGCAGTACTTC.

The V and J genes are TRBV11-2 and TRBJ1-1; weak D call: TRBD1 (6 bases). This CDR3 contains 12 residues. In germline, CDR1 is SGHAT, CDR2 FQNNGV. V gave up 3 bases and J gave up 10 bases, with 12 bases separating them. As DNA, the CDR3 is TGTGCCAGCAGCTTGGCGAGGGGGGGAGCTTTCTTT. This sequence encodes CASSLARGGAFF.

The chain links TRBV24-1 to TRBJ1-5; D gene unclear. Between the trimmed V and J ends, which lost 4 bases and 5 bases, there was a span of 11 bases. This CDR3 comprises 14 residues. CDR1 and CDR2 from the germline V gene are KGHDR and SFDVKD. The CDR3 coding sequence is TGTGCCACCAGTGACCGGACGAGACATCAGCCCCAGCATTTT. It specifies CATSDRTRHQPQHF.

The chain combines TRBV11-1 with TRBJ2-7; 10 nucleotides line up with TRBD1. CDR3 length equals 14 residues. V lost 6 bases, J lost 5 bases, and 7 bases stayed unmatched. Per germline, CDR1 SGHAT and CDR2 FQDESV (reference sequence). The chain's CDR3 is CASRNSGTGDEQYF. Here the CDR3 DNA reads TGTGCCAGCAGAAACTCCGGGACAGGGGACGAGCAGTACTTC.

The chain recombines TRBV6-5 with TRBJ2-7, with D possibly being TRBD1 (7 bases). The CDR3 length is 14 residues. Trimming pared 6 bases from V and 0 bases from J, leaving 12 bases between. The germline V gene has CDR1 MNHEY and CDR2 SVGAGI. This chain's CDR3 is CASRNRGLSYEQYF. The CDR3 nucleotides read TGTGCCAGCAGAAACAGGGGACTCTCCTACGAGCAGTACTTC.

The chain employs TRBV6-5 and TRBJ1-4; D ambiguous. This CDR3 has 12 residues. Germline values: CDR1 MNHEY, CDR2 SVGAGI. V shed 7 bases and J shed 2 bases, with 5 bases lying between them. CDR3 loop: CASTFTNEKLFF. The CDR3 DNA reads TGTGCCAGCACCTTCACTAATGAAAAACTGTTTTTT.

The V gene is TRBV6-5, the J gene TRBJ2-7, with D hard to call. CDR1 MNHEY and CDR2 SVGAGI come from the germline V gene. The V and J ends lost 0 bases and 3 bases respectively, with 12 bases between them. CDR3 length: 15 residues. The CDR3 region has the DNA TGTGCCAGCAGTTACTCGATTGCGGAGCGCTACGAGCAGTACTTC. Its translation is CASSYSIAERYEQYF.

This chain uses TRBV11-3 with TRBJ2-7; D remains ambiguous. The CDR3 is made up of 13 amino acids. Germline V CDR1 and CDR2: SGHNT, YENEEA. V lost 1 base, J lost 4 bases, and 8 bases lay in between. Here the CDR3 DNA reads TGTGCCAGCAGCTTAGGAGGCTCATACGAGCAGTACTTC. Its protein product is CASSLGGSYEQYF. Combining the CDR3 with reference TRBV11-3 and TRBJ2-7 gives the whole variable domain EAGVVQSPRYKIIEKKQPVAFWCNPISGHNTLYWYLQNLGQGPELLIRYENEEAVDDSQLPKDRFSAERLKGVDSTLKIQPAELGDSAVYLCASSLGGSYEQYFGPGTRLTVT.

This chain uses TRBV15 with TRBJ2-2; D remains ambiguous. With 1 base removed from V and 8 bases from J, the gap between germline ends came to 29 bases. The CDR3 sequence is 20 residues long. The germline V gene has CDR1 LNHNV and CDR2 YYDKDF (reference sequence). The CDR3 reads CATSRAYDFQLGTSTGELFF. In DNA, the CDR3 is TGTGCCACCAGCAGAGCTTACGACTTCCAGCTGGGAACCAGTACGGGGGAGCTGTTTTTT.

The chain joins TRBV9 to TRBJ2-7; maybe TRBD2 (5 bases). Germline V gene sequence: CDR1 SGDLS, CDR2 YYNGEE. The CDR3 is 14 residues long. Trimming left V 0 bases short and J 5 bases short, with 12 bases between. The CDR3 region has the DNA TGTGCCAGCAGCGTAGAGGGAGAGTCCCACGAGCAGTACTTC. Encoded protein: CASSVEGESHEQYF.

The V and J genes are TRBV7-3 and TRBJ1-2; 8 positions match TRBD1. Germline V gene lookup returns CDR1 SGHTA and CDR2 FQGTGA. The CDR3 is 17 amino acids. The J segment lost 5 bases and the V segment lost 1 base, leaving 12 bases of the junction unmatched. Written as DNA, the CDR3 is TGTGCCAGCAGCTTAAGTCGCCACAGGGGGAAGGAGTATGGCTACACCTTC. Its protein product is CASSLSRHRGKEYGYTF.

In nucleotides, the CDR3 is TGTGCCTGGAGCCTGGCCTCCAGTATGAACACTGAAGCTTTCTTT. Translated, it gives CAWSLASSMNTEAFF. J is TRBJ1-1 and V is TRBV30, with unresolved D. The V end lost 3 bases, the J end lost 0 bases, and 14 bases lay between the germline ends. Per the germline V gene, CDR1 is GTSNPN and CDR2 is SVGIG (reference sequence). This CDR3 contains 15 residues.

In this sample, this clone turned up a few times. The V and J genes are TRBV28 and TRBJ2-2; no reliable D call. V lost 6 bases, J lost 0 bases, and 8 bases lay in between. Germline V CDR1 and CDR2: MDHEN, SYDVKM. This CDR3 spans 14 amino acids. The CDR3 sequence is CASSRVANTGELFF. Written as DNA, the CDR3 is TGTGCCAGCAGCCGGGTCGCGAACACCGGGGAGCTGTTTTTT.

The rearrangement joins TRBV9 to TRBJ1-1; TRBD1 aligns across 7 bases. The CDR3 consists of 14 residues. After removal of 4 bases from V and 5 bases from J, the junction contained 8 bases not matched to a gene. In germline, CDR1 is SGDLS, CDR2 YYNGEE. This chain's CDR3 is CASSTPGTETEAFF. The DNA for the CDR3 is TGTGCCAGCAGCACCCCCGGGACAGAAACTGAAGCTTTCTTT.

Written as DNA, the CDR3 is TGCGCCAGCACCCCCCTAGCGACTAGCTCCTACAATGAGCAGTTCTTC. It specifies CASTPLATSSYNEQFF. V is TRBV4-1 and J is TRBJ2-1, with D possibly being TRBD2 (6 bases). The germline gives CDR1 MGHRA, CDR2 YSYEKL. CDR3 length equals 16 residues. Between the trimmed V and J ends, which lost 7 bases and 0 bases, there was a span of 16 bases.

This chain joins TRBV7-3 and TRBJ2-6; D unresolved. This CDR3 contains 13 residues. V lost 5 bases to trimming and J lost 4 bases, with 6 bases between them. From germline, CDR1 is SGHTA and CDR2 FQGTGA. This chain's CDR3 is CASSPQGANVLTF. DNA of the CDR3: TGTGCCAGCAGCCCGCAAGGGGCCAACGTCCTGACTTTC.

The V call is TRBV28, the J call TRBJ1-6; TRBD1 agrees at 10 bases. CDR3 length: 14 residues. Germline V gene sequence: CDR1 MDHEN, CDR2 SYDVKM. V was pared by 6 bases and J by 10 bases, with 6 bases of the junction left unmatched. CDR3: CASRGTGVVSPLHF. The CDR3 DNA follows: TGTGCCAGCAGGGGGACAGGGGTCGTCTCACCCCTCCACTTT.

This sequence joins TRBV7-9 and TRBJ2-5; D is ambiguous. Trimming took 8 bases from V and 2 from J, leaving 9 bases between them. Germline CDR1 SEHNR, CDR2 FQNEAQ (reference sequence). The CDR3 totals 12 residues. The DNA for the CDR3 is TGTGCCAGCCGGTCGTCTCAAGAGACCCAGTACTTC. Translation gives CASRSSQETQYF. Supplemented by reference TRBV7-9 and TRBJ2-5, the full variable domain reads DTGVSQNPRHKITKRGQNVTFRCDPISEHNRLYWYRQTLGQGPEFLTYFQNEAQLEKSRLLSDRFSAERPKGSFSTLEIQRTEQGDSAMYLCASRSSQETQYFGPGTRLLVL.

This chain uses TRBV19 with TRBJ1-2; D gene unclear. The CDR3 consists of 14 residues. The germline gives CDR1 LNHDA, CDR2 SQIVND (reference sequence). Trimming cost V 1 base and J 1 base, with 7 bases left between them. The CDR3 loop is CASSIVGLNYGYTF. In DNA, the CDR3 is TGTGCCAGTAGTATAGTAGGCCTTAACTATGGCTACACCTTC. The full variable domain, rest sourced from reference TRBV19 and TRBJ1-2, is DGGITQSPKYLFRKEGQNVTLSCEQNLNHDAMYWYRQDPGQGLRLIYYSQIVNDFQKGDIAEGYSVSREKKESFPLTVTSAQKNPTAFYLCASSIVGLNYGYTFGSGTRLTVV.

The V gene is TRBV24-1, the J gene TRBJ1-5; tentatively, D is TRBD1 (6 bases). Germline V gives CDR1 KGHDR, CDR2 SFDVKD. The CDR3 covers 14 residues. V dropped 10 bases and J dropped 0 bases, with 12 bases sitting between them. CDR3 protein: CATGTHHSNQPQHF. Written as DNA, the CDR3 is TGTGCCACAGGGACACATCATAGCAATCAGCCCCAGCATTTT.

This sequence joins TRBV2 and TRBJ2-1, with 10 bases matching TRBD2. The CDR3 consists of 17 residues. V trimming: 7 bases; J trimming: 0 bases; junction bases outside the gene matches: 9. Germline V CDR1 and CDR2: SNHLY, FYNNEI. CDR3 sequence (DNA): TGTGCCAGCATGGGTAGCGGGAGGACGAGCTCCTACAATGAGCAGTTCTTC. Its protein product is CASMGSGRTSSYNEQFF.

The V and J genes are TRBV5-4 and TRBJ2-5; D is perhaps TRBD1 (5 bases). The CDR3 has 15 amino acids. Germline lookup yields CDR1 SGHNT and CDR2 YYREEE (reference sequence). V was trimmed by 0 bases and J by 4 bases, leaving 13 bases between them. This chain's CDR3 is CASSLEGRGRETQYF. In DNA form, the CDR3 reads TGTGCCAGCAGCTTGGAGGGGCGAGGTCGAGAGACCCAGTACTTC.

The chain combines TRBV4-1 with TRBJ2-2; TRBD2 agrees at 12 bases. CDR3 length: 20 residues. Germline V gives CDR1 MGHRA, CDR2 YSYEKL. The V segment lost 0 bases and the J segment 6 bases; nucleotides outside the gene matches: 14. CDR3 coding DNA: TGCGCCAGCAGCCAAGATCGTGTTGAGGCTAGCGGGAGGGCCGCCGGGGAGCTGTTTTTT. As protein: CASSQDRVEASGRAAGELFF.